This T cell receptor (beta chain) was identified in a study of OX40 agonist ivuxolimab in advanced cancers. As to this clone: Its target is not known.

Data came from immunoSEQ multiplex PCR; TCRdb stores just in-frame clones and leaves some out. This sample has around 65,000 clones, with more than 85% found just once. Overall study results and limits: With doses of 0.1 to 3.0 mg/kg, CD4+ and CD8+ blood T cells had undergone clonal expansion by week 6.

CDR1 is MDHEN and CDR2 is SYDVKM in the germline V gene. The CDR3 contains 13 residues. Trimming took 4 bases from V and 9 from J; bases not matched to a gene: 5. This material consisted of CD4+ or CD8+ T cells sorted from blood, taken in a trial of the OX40 agonist ivuxolimab. This clonotype was sampled from an adult with an advanced solid tumor such as melanoma, head and neck, liver or kidney cancer. This rearrangement joins TRBV28 to TRBJ2-1; the match to TRBD2 covers 8 bases. CDR3 bases: TGTGCCAGCAGTTCAGGGACTAGATCTGAGCAGTTCTTC. Translating it yields CASSSGTRSEQFF.